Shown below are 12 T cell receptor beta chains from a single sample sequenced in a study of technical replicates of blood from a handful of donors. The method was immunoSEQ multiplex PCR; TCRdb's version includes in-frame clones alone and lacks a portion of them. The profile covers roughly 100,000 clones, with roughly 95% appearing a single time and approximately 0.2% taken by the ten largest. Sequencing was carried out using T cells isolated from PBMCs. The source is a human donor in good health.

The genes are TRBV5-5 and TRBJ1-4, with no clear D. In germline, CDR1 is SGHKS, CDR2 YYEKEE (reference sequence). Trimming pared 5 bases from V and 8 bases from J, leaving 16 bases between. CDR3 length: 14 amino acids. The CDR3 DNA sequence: TGTGCCAGCAGGGGTTACCGGGAGTACGAAAAACTGTTTTTT. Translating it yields CASRGYREYEKLFF.

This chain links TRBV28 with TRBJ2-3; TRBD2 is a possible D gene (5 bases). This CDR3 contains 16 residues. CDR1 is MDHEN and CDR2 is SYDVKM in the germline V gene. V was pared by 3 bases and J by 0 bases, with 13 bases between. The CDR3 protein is CASSFSQRGSTDTQYF. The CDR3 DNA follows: TGTGCCAGCAGTTTCTCCCAAAGAGGGAGCACAGATACGCAGTATTTT.

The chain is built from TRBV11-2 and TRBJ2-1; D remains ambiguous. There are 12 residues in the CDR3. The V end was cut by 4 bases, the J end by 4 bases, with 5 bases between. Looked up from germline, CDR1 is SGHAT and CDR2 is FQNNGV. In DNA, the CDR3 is TGTGCCAGCAGCTCCTTTTACAATGAGCAGTTCTTC. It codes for CASSSFYNEQFF.

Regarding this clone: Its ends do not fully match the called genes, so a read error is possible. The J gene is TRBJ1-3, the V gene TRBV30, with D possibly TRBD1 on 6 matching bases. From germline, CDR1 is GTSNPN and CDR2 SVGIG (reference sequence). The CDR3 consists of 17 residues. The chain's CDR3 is CAWATGKVEGSGDTIYF. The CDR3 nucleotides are TGTGCCTGGGCTACAGGGAAAGTAGAGGGCTCTGGAGACACCATATATTTT.

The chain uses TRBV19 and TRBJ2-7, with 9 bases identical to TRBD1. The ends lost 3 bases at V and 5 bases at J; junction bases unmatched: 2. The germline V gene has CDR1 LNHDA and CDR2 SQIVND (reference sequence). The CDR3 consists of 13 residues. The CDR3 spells CASSINRGHEQYF. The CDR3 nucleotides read TGTGCCAGTAGTATTAACAGGGGGCACGAGCAGTACTTC.

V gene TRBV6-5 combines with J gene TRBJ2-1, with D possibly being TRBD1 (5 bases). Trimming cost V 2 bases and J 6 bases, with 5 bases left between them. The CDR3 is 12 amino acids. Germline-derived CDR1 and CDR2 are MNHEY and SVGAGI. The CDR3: CASSYDSNEQFF. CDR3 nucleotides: TGTGCCAGCAGTTACGACAGCAATGAGCAGTTCTTC.

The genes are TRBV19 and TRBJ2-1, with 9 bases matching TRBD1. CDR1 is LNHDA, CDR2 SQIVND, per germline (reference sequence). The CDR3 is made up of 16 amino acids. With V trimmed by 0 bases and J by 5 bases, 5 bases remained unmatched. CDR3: CASSIDGQGYNNEQFF. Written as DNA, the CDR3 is TGTGCCAGTAGTATAGACGGACAGGGGTACAACAATGAGCAGTTCTTC.

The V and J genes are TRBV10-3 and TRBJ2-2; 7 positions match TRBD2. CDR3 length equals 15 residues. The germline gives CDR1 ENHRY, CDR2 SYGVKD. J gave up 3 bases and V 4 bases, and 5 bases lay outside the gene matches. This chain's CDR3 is CAISGVAGDTGELFF. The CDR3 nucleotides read TGTGCCATCAGTGGGGTAGCGGGCGACACCGGGGAGCTGTTTTTT.

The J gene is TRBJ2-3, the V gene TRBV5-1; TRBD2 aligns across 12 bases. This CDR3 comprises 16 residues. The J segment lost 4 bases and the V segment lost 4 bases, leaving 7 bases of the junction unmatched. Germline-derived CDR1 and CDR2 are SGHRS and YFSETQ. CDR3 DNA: TGCGCCAGCAGCACCGGACTAGCGGGACTGGCAGATACGCAGTATTTT. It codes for CASSTGLAGLADTQYF.

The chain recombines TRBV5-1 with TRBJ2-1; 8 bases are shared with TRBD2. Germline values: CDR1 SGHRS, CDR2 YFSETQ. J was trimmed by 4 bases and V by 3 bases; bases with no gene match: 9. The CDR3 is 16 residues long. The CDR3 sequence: CASSSSAGAGYNEQFF. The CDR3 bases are TGCGCCAGCAGCTCCTCAGCGGGAGCAGGGTACAATGAGCAGTTCTTC.

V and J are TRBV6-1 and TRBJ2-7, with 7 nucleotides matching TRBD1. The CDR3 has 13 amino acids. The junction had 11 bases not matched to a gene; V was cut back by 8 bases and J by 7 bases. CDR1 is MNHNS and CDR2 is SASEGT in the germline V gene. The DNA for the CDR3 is TGTGCCAGCGTTCTGACAGGGAACCCTGAGCAGTACTTC. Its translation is CASVLTGNPEQYF.

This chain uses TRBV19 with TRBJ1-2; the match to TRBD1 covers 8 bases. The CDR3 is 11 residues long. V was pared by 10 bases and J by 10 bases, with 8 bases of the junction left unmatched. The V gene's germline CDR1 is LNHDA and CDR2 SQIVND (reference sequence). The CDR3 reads CAIRQGYVYTF. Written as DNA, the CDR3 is TGTGCCATTCGACAGGGGTACGTCTACACCTTC.